Listed here is a single T cell receptor beta chain. Trimming left V 5 bases short and J 3 bases short, with 9 bases between. The germline gives CDR1 LNHNV, CDR2 YYDKDF (reference sequence). This CDR3 has 13 residues. Unique molecular identifiers were used to barcode this TCRbeta library. One entry per CDR3 protein results from TCRdb running MiXCR on the PCR reads. Seen here are nearly 550,000 distinct CDR3 sequences, 15% to 20% observed once, and the top ten hold 3.3%. The data originate from a study of T-cell reconstitution after alpha-beta-depleted transplantation in children. The specimen was PBMCs from the stem cell graft donor, collected from the stem cell graft. This receptor was identified in a human donor who donated a stem cell graft to a child with acute lymphoblastic leukemia. This rearrangement joins TRBV15 to TRBJ2-3; D may be TRBD2 (6 bases). Here the CDR3 DNA reads TGTGCCACCAGCCTGCGGGGAACAGATACGCAGTATTTT. It is translated as CATSLRGTDTQYF.